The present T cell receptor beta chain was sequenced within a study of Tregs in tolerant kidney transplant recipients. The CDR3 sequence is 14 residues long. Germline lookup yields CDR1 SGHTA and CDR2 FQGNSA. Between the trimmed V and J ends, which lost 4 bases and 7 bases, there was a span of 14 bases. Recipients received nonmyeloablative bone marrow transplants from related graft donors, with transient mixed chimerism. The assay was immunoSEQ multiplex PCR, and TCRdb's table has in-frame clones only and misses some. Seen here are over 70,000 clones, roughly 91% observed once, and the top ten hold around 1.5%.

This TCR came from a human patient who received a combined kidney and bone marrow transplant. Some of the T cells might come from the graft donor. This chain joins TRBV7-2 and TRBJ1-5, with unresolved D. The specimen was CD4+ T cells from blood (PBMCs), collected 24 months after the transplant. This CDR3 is CASSSRTLGQPQHF. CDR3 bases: TGTGCCAGCAGCTCCAGAACTTTGGGCCAGCCCCAGCATTTT.